Sequencing of this T cell receptor beta chain was carried out in a study of identifying expanded T cells in peripheral blood (dated 2019 in TCRdb). For the wider study: Technical replicates were generated by sequencing separate aliquots of the same genomic DNA pool, and four replicates were compared pairwise.

Broader findings and caveats from the paper: The authors expected biological variance in healthy repertoires might increase further over much longer intervals such as months to years. Approximately 1.2 differentially abundant clones were flagged by the binomial model between technical replicates, whereas about 16 and 20 were flagged over about two weeks and four weeks, respectively. Across all healthy donors, variance in clone template counts between approximately two-week samples was found to increase significantly with total template count. Across all healthy-donor time intervals, the beta-binomial model significantly lowered both the number of clones called differentially abundant and the false-positive rate.

The immunoSEQ Assay, which relies on bias-controlled multiplex PCR amplification of genomic DNA, was used to profile TCRbeta CDR3 regions. As for the authors' bioinformatics: The absolute abundance of each unique TCRbeta CDR3 region was quantified after sequences were collapsed and filtered. Differential abundance was tested with two models: a binomial (Fisher-equivalent) model and a beta-binomial model that adds time-dependent variance fitted from healthy donors. Clones with fewer than 5 combined templates were excluded, and clones with Benjamini-Hochberg FDR below 0.01 were called differentially abundant. In the beta-binomial model, variance was expressed as a function of the total template count across the two samples, in the form v = (b*log(k)+a)^2. The clones in this table, taken by TCRdb from immuneACCESS, are in-frame only. Not every clone is retained; where verified, under half of the shortfall comes from an unresolved V gene, and the cause of the rest is unknown. V and J calls and clone size are as listed in that table; D and trimming were resolved from the DNA. This sample comprises some 93,000 clones, 88% of them detected only once. The ten largest clones capture approximately 6% of the sample.

This clone was counted once. Which antigen it targets is not known. No base-level quality is on record; no much larger clone is a single base apart. During the collection period, no immune events, such as infections, were documented for the healthy donors. Blood repertoires from healthy donors were used as a training cohort for calibrating time-dependent variance in a beta-binomial model of differential abundance of T-cell clones. There were about 10 healthy donors in the training cohort, of whom 3 were female and 7 were male. An age range of roughly 29 to 70 years, with an average of about 45 years, was recorded for the donors. Obtained from a commercial supplier, whole blood was collected from each healthy donor at three time points set around 2 weeks apart. Genomic DNA was extracted from unsorted whole blood for immunosequencing. The sample taken for sequencing was blood. This TCR came from a person aged 18 to 69 in good health.

CDR3 loop: CASSMTRSSRQYF. The bases read TGTGCCAGTAGTATGACCAGAAGTTCTCGCCAATATTTT. This chain is built from TRBV19 and TRBJ1-3; confidence is insufficient to name the D gene. The CDR1 and CDR2 encoded by the germline V gene (reference sequence) are LNHDA and SQIVND. The CDR3, cysteine through phenylalanine, is 13 amino acids long. The retained sequence is limited to the CDR3, 39 bases, with the frame set at the first base. The trim is 3 bases for V and 15 bases for J, with a gap of 18 bases between the germline ends.